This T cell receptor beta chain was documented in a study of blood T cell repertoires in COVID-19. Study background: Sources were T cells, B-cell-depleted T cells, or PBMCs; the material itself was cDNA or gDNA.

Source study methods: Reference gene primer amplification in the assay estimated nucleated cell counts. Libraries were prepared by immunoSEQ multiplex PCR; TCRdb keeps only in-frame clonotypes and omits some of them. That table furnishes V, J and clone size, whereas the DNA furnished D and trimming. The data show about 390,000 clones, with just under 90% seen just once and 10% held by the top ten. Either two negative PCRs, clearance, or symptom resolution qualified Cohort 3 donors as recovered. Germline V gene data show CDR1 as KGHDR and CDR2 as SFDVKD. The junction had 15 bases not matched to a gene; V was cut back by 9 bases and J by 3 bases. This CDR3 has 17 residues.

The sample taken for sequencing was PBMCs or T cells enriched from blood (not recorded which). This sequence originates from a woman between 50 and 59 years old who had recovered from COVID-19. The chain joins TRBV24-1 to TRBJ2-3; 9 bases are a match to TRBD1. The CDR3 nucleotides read TGTGCCACCCAAGGAGGGATTAGGACAGGGGTGACAGATACGCAGTATTTT. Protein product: CATQGGIRTGVTDTQYF.